This T cell receptor beta chain was sequenced in a study of T cells after yellow fever vaccination. This clonotype was observed a few times. The CDR3 has 15 residues. CDR1 is MGHDK, CDR2 SYGVNS, per germline. V lost 2 bases and J 5 bases, leaving 12 bases between the germline ends. From the 5' RACE reads, TCRdb called clonotypes with MiXCR, one entry per CDR3 protein. Of 200,000 to 300,000 distinct CDR3 sequences in the sample, 6% to 7.5% were seen once. The sequence came from a man aged 25-45 years who received the YFV17D yellow fever vaccine. This chain connects TRBV25-1 to TRBJ2-2; maybe TRBD1 (7 bases). Material: CD4+ T cells sorted from PBMCs, obtained 15 days after the yellow fever booster vaccination. CDR3 nucleotides: TGTGCCAGCAGTGAAGGAGGGGGCCGGACCGGGGAGCTGTTTTTT. This encodes CASSEGGGRTGELFF.